Listed below are T cell receptor beta chains from one sample, sequenced in a study of post-analysis software for immune sequencing data. Via MiXCR, TCRdb re-called the PCR reads, giving one row per CDR3 protein. The table lists hundreds of thousands of distinct CDR3 sequences, around 47% of them singletons. The sequenced sample consisted of blood. Every receptor here comes from a girl aged 10 to 17 with multiple sclerosis. Each CDR3 is given with its conserved first and last residue. Fields, in order: clone size, J gene, V gene, D gene, CDR3 DNA, CDR3 protein. The D gene is left open where the match is weak. Expanded clones get a size class; other rows say once, few or many, or leave the size out.

clone_size: .; j_call: TRBJ2-2; v_call: TRBV6-5; d_call: TRBD1; cdr3_nt: TGTGCCAGCAGGCGGACAGGCGCGAACACCGGGGAGCTGTTTTTT; cdr3_aa: CASRRTGANTGELFF
clone_size: .; j_call: TRBJ2-3; v_call: TRBV7-9; d_call: TRBD2; cdr3_nt: TGTGCCAGCAGCTTTACCGGGTCTAGCGGGAGCACAGGTACGCAGTATTTT; cdr3_aa: CASSFTGSSGSTGTQYF
clone_size: .; j_call: TRBJ2-5; v_call: TRBV7-2; d_call: .; cdr3_nt: TGTGCCAGCAGGGGAGGAGGGATCGACGAGACCCAGTACTTC; cdr3_aa: CASRGGGIDETQYF
clone_size: .; j_call: TRBJ1-4; v_call: TRBV21-1; d_call: .; cdr3_nt: TGTGCCAGCCAACAGGGGGTGACTAATGAAAAACTGTTTTTT; cdr3_aa: CASQQGVTNEKLFF
clone_size: many; j_call: TRBJ2-1; v_call: TRBV29-1; d_call: TRBD1; cdr3_nt: TGCAGCGTTGAAGGGACAGGGTCCTACAATGAGCAGTTCTTC; cdr3_aa: CSVEGTGSYNEQFF
clone_size: .; j_call: TRBJ2-7; v_call: TRBV9; d_call: TRBD1; cdr3_nt: TGTGCCAGCAGCGTAGATCCAGGGGGCAGTTCCTACGAGCAGTACTTC; cdr3_aa: CASSVDPGGSSYEQYF
clone_size: .; j_call: TRBJ2-5; v_call: TRBV5-1; d_call: .; cdr3_nt: TGCGCCAGCACCCCGGAGGGAGGAATCCAAGAGACCCAGTACTTC; cdr3_aa: CASTPEGGIQETQYF
clone_size: .; j_call: TRBJ2-7; v_call: TRBV20-1; d_call: TRBD2; cdr3_nt: TGCAGTGCTAGAGATCTGGGCGGGAGTGGATCCTACGAGCAGTACTTC; cdr3_aa: CSARDLGGSGSYEQYF
clone_size: .; j_call: TRBJ1-2; v_call: TRBV12-3/TRBV12-4; d_call: .; cdr3_nt: TGTGCCAGCAGAATCCCCCCGAGCTATGGCTACACCTTC; cdr3_aa: CASRIPPSYGYTF
clone_size: few; j_call: TRBJ1-2; v_call: TRBV7-3; d_call: TRBD1; cdr3_nt: TGTGCCAGCAGCCAGACAGGGGGATCTGGCTACACCTTC; cdr3_aa: CASSQTGGSGYTF
clone_size: .; j_call: TRBJ1-2; v_call: TRBV3-1; d_call: .; cdr3_nt: TGTGCCAGCAGCCAAGCCGGCCTTAACTATGGCTACACCTTC; cdr3_aa: CASSQAGLNYGYTF
clone_size: .; j_call: TRBJ2-5; v_call: TRBV5-1; d_call: .; cdr3_nt: TGCGCCAGCAGCCCTTCCTCTGGACTCGTTCAAGAGACCCAGTACTTC; cdr3_aa: CASSPSSGLVQETQYF
clone_size: once; j_call: TRBJ2-3; v_call: TRBV12-3/TRBV12-4; d_call: .; cdr3_nt: TGTGCCAGCAGTTTCGGTAGCCCGCCCACAGATACGCAGTATTTT; cdr3_aa: CASSFGSPPTDTQYF
clone_size: few; j_call: TRBJ2-1; v_call: TRBV7-2; d_call: TRBD2; cdr3_nt: TGTGCCAGCAGCTTTATAGCGGGGGGATACAATGAGCAGTTCTTC; cdr3_aa: CASSFIAGGYNEQFF
clone_size: .; j_call: TRBJ2-2; v_call: TRBV11-3; d_call: .; cdr3_nt: TGTGCCAGCAGCTTTGACAGAAACACCGGGGAGCTGTTTTTT; cdr3_aa: CASSFDRNTGELFF
clone_size: .; j_call: TRBJ2-3; v_call: TRBV10-3; d_call: .; cdr3_nt: TGTGCCATCAGGCAAGGGGGCGGGAGTATGACAGATACGCAGTATTTT; cdr3_aa: CAIRQGGGSMTDTQYF
clone_size: .; j_call: TRBJ1-2; v_call: TRBV7-9; d_call: .; cdr3_nt: TGTGCCAGCAGCTTAGGAGGGCGCGAGGGCTACACCTTC; cdr3_aa: CASSLGGREGYTF
clone_size: .; j_call: TRBJ2-7; v_call: TRBV7-3; d_call: .; cdr3_nt: TGTGCCAGCAGCTTATTCCTCGGACCTGCCTACGAGCAGTACTTC; cdr3_aa: CASSLFLGPAYEQYF
clone_size: few; j_call: TRBJ2-1; v_call: TRBV20-1; d_call: TRBD2; cdr3_nt: TGCAGTGCTAGAGGGGAAGGGAGACAGCGGGGGGCCCCCTACAATGAGCAGTTCTTC; cdr3_aa: CSARGEGRQRGAPYNEQFF
clone_size: .; j_call: TRBJ2-7; v_call: TRBV11-3; d_call: .; cdr3_nt: TGTGCCAGCAGCTTAGAGTCCAAGGTCCTGAGCTCCTACGAGCAGTACTTC; cdr3_aa: CASSLESKVLSSYEQYF
clone_size: few; j_call: TRBJ2-5; v_call: TRBV12-3/TRBV12-4; d_call: TRBD2; cdr3_nt: TGTGCCAGCAGTCCAATCTGGGGGGGTGAGACCCAGTACTTC; cdr3_aa: CASSPIWGGETQYF
clone_size: many; j_call: TRBJ2-1; v_call: TRBV5-1; d_call: TRBD2; cdr3_nt: TGCGCCAGCAGCCCTTGGGCTAGCGGGTCGTACAATGAGCAGTTCTTC; cdr3_aa: CASSPWASGSYNEQFF
clone_size: .; j_call: TRBJ2-6; v_call: TRBV29-1; d_call: .; cdr3_nt: TGCAGCGTTGATTACATCGGATCTGGGGCCAACGTCCTGACTTTC; cdr3_aa: CSVDYIGSGANVLTF
clone_size: .; j_call: TRBJ2-7; v_call: TRBV2; d_call: .; cdr3_nt: TGTGCCAGCAGTGTGGACCTAACCTACGAGCAGTACTTC; cdr3_aa: CASSVDLTYEQYF
clone_size: .; j_call: TRBJ2-7; v_call: TRBV5-1; d_call: .; cdr3_nt: TGCGCCAGCAGCTTGGACCCGCATACCTACGAGCAGTACTTC; cdr3_aa: CASSLDPHTYEQYF
clone_size: .; j_call: TRBJ2-7; v_call: TRBV5-1; d_call: TRBD1; cdr3_nt: TGCGCCAGCAGCCCCCGGGACAGGGATGCCTACGAGCAGTACTTC; cdr3_aa: CASSPRDRDAYEQYF
clone_size: few; j_call: TRBJ2-3; v_call: TRBV12-3/TRBV12-4; d_call: TRBD2; cdr3_nt: TGTGCCAGCAGTCCCGGCCTAGCGGGAGGTGGGGGTACGCAGTATTTT; cdr3_aa: CASSPGLAGGGGTQYF
clone_size: .; j_call: TRBJ2-7; v_call: TRBV7-9; d_call: .; cdr3_nt: TGTGCCAGCAGCTTACACGGATTGACGGGAAAATCCTACGAGCAGTACTTC; cdr3_aa: CASSLHGLTGKSYEQYF
clone_size: .; j_call: TRBJ2-1; v_call: TRBV6-6; d_call: TRBD2; cdr3_nt: TGTGCCAGCGGGACTAGCGGGGGCCTCAGCTCCTACAATGAGCAGTTCTTC; cdr3_aa: CASGTSGGLSSYNEQFF
clone_size: .; j_call: TRBJ2-3; v_call: TRBV6-9; d_call: TRBD2; cdr3_nt: TGTGCCAGCAGTTCCTTCCTCGAGGCTAGCGGGGGTTCAGATACGCAGTATTTT; cdr3_aa: CASSSFLEASGGSDTQYF
clone_size: few; j_call: TRBJ2-7; v_call: TRBV29-1; d_call: TRBD2; cdr3_nt: TGCAGCGTTACCGGACTAGCGGAACCTACCGAGCAGTACTTC; cdr3_aa: CSVTGLAEPTEQYF
clone_size: few; j_call: TRBJ2-2; v_call: TRBV10-3; d_call: .; cdr3_nt: TGTGCCATAGGACAGACCACCGGGGAGCTGTTTTTT; cdr3_aa: CAIGQTTGELFF
clone_size: .; j_call: TRBJ1-2; v_call: TRBV12-3/TRBV12-4; d_call: .; cdr3_nt: TGTGCCAGCAGTTTGGACAGTCTCTATGGCTACACCTTC; cdr3_aa: CASSLDSLYGYTF
clone_size: .; j_call: TRBJ2-3; v_call: TRBV29-1; d_call: .; cdr3_nt: TGCAGCGTTGATAAGGAGGAGCAGGGAGCAGATACGCAGTATTTT; cdr3_aa: CSVDKEEQGADTQYF
clone_size: few; j_call: TRBJ2-7; v_call: TRBV6-1; d_call: TRBD1; cdr3_nt: TGTGCCAGCAGTGAACTCCTTGTCCCGGGACAGGGGGCCTGGGGCTACGAGCAGTACTTC; cdr3_aa: CASSELLVPGQGAWGYEQYF
clone_size: .; j_call: TRBJ2-1; v_call: TRBV5-1; d_call: TRBD2; cdr3_nt: TGCGCCAGCAGCTTAGGCGGGAGGGCCGAAAATGAGCAGTTCTTC; cdr3_aa: CASSLGGRAENEQFF
clone_size: .; j_call: TRBJ1-5; v_call: TRBV2; d_call: .; cdr3_nt: TGTGCCAGCAGCGAAGAGAATTATAGCAATCAGCCCCAGCATTTT; cdr3_aa: CASSEENYSNQPQHF
clone_size: .; j_call: TRBJ2-1; v_call: TRBV5-1; d_call: TRBD2; cdr3_nt: TGCGCCAGCAGCTTTGCAAGCGGGGGGGTCAATGAGCAGTTCTTC; cdr3_aa: CASSFASGGVNEQFF
clone_size: once; j_call: TRBJ2-7; v_call: TRBV25-1; d_call: .; cdr3_nt: TGTGCCAGCAGTGAGGGCGTGCCGGGTCCCTACGAGCGGTACTTC; cdr3_aa: CASSEGVPGPYERYF
clone_size: .; j_call: TRBJ1-1; v_call: TRBV12-3/TRBV12-4; d_call: .; cdr3_nt: TGTGCCAGCAGTTCACGGCGGCGAAACACTGAAGCTTTCTTT; cdr3_aa: CASSSRRRNTEAFF
clone_size: .; j_call: TRBJ2-3; v_call: TRBV7-2; d_call: .; cdr3_nt: TGTGCCAGCAGCTCAGGTATAGGGATGCGTGATACGCAGTATTTT; cdr3_aa: CASSSGIGMRDTQYF
clone_size: .; j_call: TRBJ2-1; v_call: TRBV5-1; d_call: TRBD2; cdr3_nt: TGCGCCAGCATCCCGGGTCCTAGCGGGATATTTGGGCAGTTCTTC; cdr3_aa: CASIPGPSGIFGQFF
clone_size: .; j_call: TRBJ2-1; v_call: TRBV5-1; d_call: TRBD2; cdr3_nt: TGCGCCAGCAGTTCACTAGCGGGAGGTATGGAGAATGAGCAGTTCTTC; cdr3_aa: CASSSLAGGMENEQFF
clone_size: few; j_call: TRBJ2-7; v_call: TRBV12-3/TRBV12-4; d_call: TRBD1; cdr3_nt: TGTGCCAGCAGTCTCCGGACAGGGGCTAGCTCCTACGAGCAGTACTTC; cdr3_aa: CASSLRTGASSYEQYF
clone_size: .; j_call: TRBJ2-7; v_call: TRBV7-2; d_call: TRBD1; cdr3_nt: TGTGCCAGCAGCTCACAGGGGACGCCCTACGAGCAGTACTTC; cdr3_aa: CASSSQGTPYEQYF
clone_size: .; j_call: TRBJ1-1; v_call: TRBV5-5; d_call: .; cdr3_nt: TGTGCCAGCAGTACCCGGGACGACCCTGAAGCTTTCTTT; cdr3_aa: CASSTRDDPEAFF
clone_size: once; j_call: TRBJ2-3; v_call: TRBV5-1; d_call: .; cdr3_nt: TGCGCCAGCAGCTTGAGCACTCCCGGGGAGCAGTATTTT; cdr3_aa: CASSLSTPGEQYF